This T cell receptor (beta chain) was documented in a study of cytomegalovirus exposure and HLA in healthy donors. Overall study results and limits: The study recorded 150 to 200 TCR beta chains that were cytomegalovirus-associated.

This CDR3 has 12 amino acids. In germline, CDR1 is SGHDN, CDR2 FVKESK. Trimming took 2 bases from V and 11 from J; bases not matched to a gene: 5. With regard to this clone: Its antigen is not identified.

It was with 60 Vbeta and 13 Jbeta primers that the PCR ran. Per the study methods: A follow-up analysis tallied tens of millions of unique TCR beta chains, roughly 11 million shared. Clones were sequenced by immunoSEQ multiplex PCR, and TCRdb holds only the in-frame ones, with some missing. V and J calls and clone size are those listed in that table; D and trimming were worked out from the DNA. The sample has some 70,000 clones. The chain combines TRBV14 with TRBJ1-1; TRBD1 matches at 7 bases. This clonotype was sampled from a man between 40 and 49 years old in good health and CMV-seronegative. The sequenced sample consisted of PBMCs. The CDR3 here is CASSQNRGEAFF. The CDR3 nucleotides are TGTGCCAGCAGCCAAAACAGGGGAGAGGCTTTCTTT.